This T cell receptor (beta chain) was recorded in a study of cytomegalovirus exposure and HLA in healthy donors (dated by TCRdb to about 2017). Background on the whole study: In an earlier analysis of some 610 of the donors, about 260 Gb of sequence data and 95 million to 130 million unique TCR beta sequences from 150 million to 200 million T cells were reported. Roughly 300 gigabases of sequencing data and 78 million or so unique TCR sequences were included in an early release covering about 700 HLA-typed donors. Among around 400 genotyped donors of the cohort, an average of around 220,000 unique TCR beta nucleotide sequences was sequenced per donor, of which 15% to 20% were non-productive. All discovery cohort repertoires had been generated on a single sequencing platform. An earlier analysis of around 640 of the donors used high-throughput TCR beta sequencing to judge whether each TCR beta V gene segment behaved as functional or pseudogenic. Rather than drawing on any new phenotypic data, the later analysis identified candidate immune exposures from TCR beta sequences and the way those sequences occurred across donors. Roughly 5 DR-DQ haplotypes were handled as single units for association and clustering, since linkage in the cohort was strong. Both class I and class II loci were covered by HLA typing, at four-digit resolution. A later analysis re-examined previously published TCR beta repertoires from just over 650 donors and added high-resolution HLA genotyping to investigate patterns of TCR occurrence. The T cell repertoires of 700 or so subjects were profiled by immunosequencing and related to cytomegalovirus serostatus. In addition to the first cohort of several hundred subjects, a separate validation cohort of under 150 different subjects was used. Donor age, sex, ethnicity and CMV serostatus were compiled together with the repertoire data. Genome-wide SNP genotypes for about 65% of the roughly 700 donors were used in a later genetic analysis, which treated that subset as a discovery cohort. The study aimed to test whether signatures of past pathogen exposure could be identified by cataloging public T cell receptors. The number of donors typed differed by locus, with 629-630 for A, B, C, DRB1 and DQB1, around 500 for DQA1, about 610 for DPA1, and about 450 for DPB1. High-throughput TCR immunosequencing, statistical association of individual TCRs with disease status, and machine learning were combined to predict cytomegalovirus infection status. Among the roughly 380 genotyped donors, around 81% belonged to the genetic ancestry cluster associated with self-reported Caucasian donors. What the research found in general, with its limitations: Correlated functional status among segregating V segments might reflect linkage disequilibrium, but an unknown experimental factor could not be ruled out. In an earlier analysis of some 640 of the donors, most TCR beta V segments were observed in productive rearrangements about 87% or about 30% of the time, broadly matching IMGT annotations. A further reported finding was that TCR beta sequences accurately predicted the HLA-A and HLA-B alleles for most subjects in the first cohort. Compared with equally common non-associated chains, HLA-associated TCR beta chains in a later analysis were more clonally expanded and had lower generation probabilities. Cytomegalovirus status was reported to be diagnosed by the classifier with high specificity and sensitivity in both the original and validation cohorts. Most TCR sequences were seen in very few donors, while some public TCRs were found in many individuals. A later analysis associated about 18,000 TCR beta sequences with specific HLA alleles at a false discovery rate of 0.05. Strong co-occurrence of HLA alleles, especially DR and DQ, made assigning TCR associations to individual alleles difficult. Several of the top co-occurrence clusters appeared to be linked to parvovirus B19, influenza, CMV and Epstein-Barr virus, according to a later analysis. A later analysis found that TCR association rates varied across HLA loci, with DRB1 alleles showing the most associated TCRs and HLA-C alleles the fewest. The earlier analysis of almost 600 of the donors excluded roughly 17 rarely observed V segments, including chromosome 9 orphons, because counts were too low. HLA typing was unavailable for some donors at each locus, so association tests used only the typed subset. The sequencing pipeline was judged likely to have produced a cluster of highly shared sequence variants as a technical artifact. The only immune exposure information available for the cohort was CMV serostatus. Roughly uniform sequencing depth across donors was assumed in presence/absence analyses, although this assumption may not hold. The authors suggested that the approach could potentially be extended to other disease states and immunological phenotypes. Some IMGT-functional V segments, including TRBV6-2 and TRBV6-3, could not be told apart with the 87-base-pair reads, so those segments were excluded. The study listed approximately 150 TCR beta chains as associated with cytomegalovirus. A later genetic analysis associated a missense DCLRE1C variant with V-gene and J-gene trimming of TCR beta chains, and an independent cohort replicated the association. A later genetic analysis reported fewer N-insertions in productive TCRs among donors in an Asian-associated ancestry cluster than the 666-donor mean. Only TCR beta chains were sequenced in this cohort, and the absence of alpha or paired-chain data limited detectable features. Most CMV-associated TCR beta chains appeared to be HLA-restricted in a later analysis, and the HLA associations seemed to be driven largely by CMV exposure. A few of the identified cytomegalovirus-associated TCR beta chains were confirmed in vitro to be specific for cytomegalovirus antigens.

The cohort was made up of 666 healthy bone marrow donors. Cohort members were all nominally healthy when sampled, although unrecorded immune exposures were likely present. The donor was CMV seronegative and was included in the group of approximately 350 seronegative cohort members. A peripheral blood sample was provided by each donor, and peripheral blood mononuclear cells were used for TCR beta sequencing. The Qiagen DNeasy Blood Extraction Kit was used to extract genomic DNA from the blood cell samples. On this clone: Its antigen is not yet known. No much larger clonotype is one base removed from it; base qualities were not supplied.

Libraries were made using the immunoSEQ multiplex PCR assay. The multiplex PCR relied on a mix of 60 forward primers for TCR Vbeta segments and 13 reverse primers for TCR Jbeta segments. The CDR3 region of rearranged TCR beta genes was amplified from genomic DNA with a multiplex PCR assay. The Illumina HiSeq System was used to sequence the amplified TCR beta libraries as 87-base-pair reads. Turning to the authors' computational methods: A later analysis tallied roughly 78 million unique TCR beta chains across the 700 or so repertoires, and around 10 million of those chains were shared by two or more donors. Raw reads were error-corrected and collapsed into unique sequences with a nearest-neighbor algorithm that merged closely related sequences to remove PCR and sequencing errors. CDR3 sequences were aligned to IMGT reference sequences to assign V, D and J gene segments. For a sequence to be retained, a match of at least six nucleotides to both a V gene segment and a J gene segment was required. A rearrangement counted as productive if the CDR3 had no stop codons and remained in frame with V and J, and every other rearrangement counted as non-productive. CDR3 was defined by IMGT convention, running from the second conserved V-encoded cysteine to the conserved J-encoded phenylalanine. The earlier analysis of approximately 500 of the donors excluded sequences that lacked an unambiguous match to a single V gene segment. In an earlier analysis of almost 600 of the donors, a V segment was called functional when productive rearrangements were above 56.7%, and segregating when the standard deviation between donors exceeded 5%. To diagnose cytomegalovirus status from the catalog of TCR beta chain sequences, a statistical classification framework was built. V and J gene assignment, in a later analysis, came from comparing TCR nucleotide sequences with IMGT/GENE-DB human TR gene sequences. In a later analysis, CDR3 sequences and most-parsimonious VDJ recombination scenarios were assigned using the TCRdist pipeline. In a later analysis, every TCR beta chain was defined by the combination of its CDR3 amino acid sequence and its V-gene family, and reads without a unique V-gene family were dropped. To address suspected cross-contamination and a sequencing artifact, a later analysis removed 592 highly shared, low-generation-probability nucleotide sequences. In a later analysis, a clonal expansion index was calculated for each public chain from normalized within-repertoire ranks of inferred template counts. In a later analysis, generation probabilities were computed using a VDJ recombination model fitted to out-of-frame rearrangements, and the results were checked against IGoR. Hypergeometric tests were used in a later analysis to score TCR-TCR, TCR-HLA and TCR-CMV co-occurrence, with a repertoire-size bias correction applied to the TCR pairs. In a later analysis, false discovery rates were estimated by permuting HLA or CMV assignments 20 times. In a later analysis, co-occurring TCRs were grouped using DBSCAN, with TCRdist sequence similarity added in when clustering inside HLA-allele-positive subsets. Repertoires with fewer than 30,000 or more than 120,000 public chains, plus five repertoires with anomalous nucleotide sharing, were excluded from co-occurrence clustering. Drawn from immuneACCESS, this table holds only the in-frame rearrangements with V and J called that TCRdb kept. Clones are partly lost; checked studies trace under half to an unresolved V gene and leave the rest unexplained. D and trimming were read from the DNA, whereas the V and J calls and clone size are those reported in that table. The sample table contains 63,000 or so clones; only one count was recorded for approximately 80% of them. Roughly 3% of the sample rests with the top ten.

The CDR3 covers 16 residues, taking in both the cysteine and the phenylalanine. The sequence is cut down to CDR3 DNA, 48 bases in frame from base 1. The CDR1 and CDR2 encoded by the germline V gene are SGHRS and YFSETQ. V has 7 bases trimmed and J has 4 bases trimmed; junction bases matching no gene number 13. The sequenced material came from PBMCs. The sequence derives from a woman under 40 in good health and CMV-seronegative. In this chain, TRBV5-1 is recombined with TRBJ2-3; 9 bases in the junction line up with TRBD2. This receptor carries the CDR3 CASQSGLAGAPDTQYF. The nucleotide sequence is TGCGCCAGCCAAAGCGGGTTAGCGGGGGCCCCAGATACGCAGTATTTT.